The 32 T cell receptor beta chains presented below share a single source sample, sequenced in a study of memory CD4+ T cells and cytomegalovirus serostatus. The sort gate was single viable CD3+CD4+CD8-CD45RO+ cells for memory CD4+ T cells. Libraries were prepared by immunoSEQ multiplex PCR; TCRdb keeps only in-frame clonotypes and omits some of them. The table includes 45,000 to 50,000 clones, 77% detected once. The specimen was memory CD4+ T cells from blood. The source of these receptors is an adult in good health and CMV-seronegative.

This clone is a singleton in its sample. Other DNA sequences of this sample code for an identical CDR3. V usage is TRBV7-2 and J usage is TRBJ1-2; 7 bases agree with TRBD1. V dropped 4 bases and J dropped 1; count of bases not matched to a gene: 6. Germline CDR1 SGHTA, CDR2 FQGNSA. This CDR3 has 15 amino acids. The CDR3 nucleotides are TGTGCCAGCAGCTCATCCGGGACAGATAACTATGGCTACACCTTC. Its protein product is CASSSSGTDNYGYTF.

The V call is TRBV4-2, the J call TRBJ2-5; TRBD2 matches at 8 bases. The CDR3 sequence is 15 residues long. With V trimmed by 1 base and J by 1 base, 2 bases remained unmatched. The germline V gene encodes CDR1 LGHNA and CDR2 YNFKEQ. The DNA for the CDR3 is TGTGCCAGCAGCCAAGCAGCGGGGGTCCAAGAGACCCAGTACTTC. Translated, it gives CASSQAAGVQETQYF.

The rearrangement joins TRBV5-5 to TRBJ2-7; 8 bases line up with TRBD1. This CDR3 spans 15 amino acids. From germline, CDR1 is SGHKS and CDR2 YYEKEE (reference sequence). Losses at the gene ends were 5 bases for V and 2 bases for J; bases not matched to a gene: 9. As DNA, the CDR3 is TGTGCCAGCAGACCAGGACAGGGAGCGACCTACGAGCAGTACTTC. Protein product: CASRPGQGATYEQYF.

CDR3 sequence (DNA): TGTGCCAGCAGCCAAGTGGTGTGGCGGGGGGAAGACTCCTACGAGCAGTACTTC. Translation: CASSQVVWRGEDSYEQYF. The chain combines TRBV14 with TRBJ2-7; 8 bases align to TRBD2. The CDR3 is 18 amino acids. Unmatched junction bases numbered 11, after V lost 1 base and J lost 0 bases. CDR1 is SGHDN, CDR2 FVKESK, per germline.

V and J are TRBV2 and TRBJ2-5; TRBD2 matches 13 bases. CDR1 SNHLY and CDR2 FYNNEI come from the germline V gene. CDR3 length: 14 amino acids. V lost 4 bases and J lost 4; bases outside the gene matches: 0. The CDR3 protein is CASSGTSGGETQYF. The DNA of the CDR3 is TGTGCCAGCAGTGGGACTAGCGGGGGAGAGACCCAGTACTTC.

The chain combines TRBV9 with TRBJ2-3, with 9 bases lining up with TRBD2. This CDR3 has 15 amino acids. CDR1 SGDLS and CDR2 YYNGEE come from the germline V gene. After removal of 4 bases from V and 2 bases from J, the junction contained 5 bases not matched to a gene. The CDR3 region is CASSPGLAHTDTQYF. Here the CDR3 DNA reads TGTGCCAGCAGCCCGGGACTAGCCCACACAGATACGCAGTATTTT.

V usage is TRBV6-6 and J usage is TRBJ1-1, with D possibly TRBD1 on 5 matching bases. This CDR3 comprises 15 residues. V dropped 2 bases and J dropped 3 bases, with 13 bases sitting between them. Germline V gene data show CDR1 as MNHNY and CDR2 as SVGAGI (reference sequence). CDR3 DNA sequence: TGTGCCAGCAGTTACGGGGGGTTGGAAGACACTGAAGCTTTCTTT. Amino acid sequence: CASSYGGLEDTEAFF.

The V and J genes are TRBV19 and TRBJ1-4; D remains ambiguous. The CDR3 consists of 15 residues. Germline CDR1 reads LNHDA; CDR2 reads SQIVND (reference sequence). V was trimmed by 0 bases and J by 0 bases, leaving 5 bases between them. As DNA, the CDR3 is TGTGCCAGTAGTATAGAACCCGCAACTAATGAAAAACTGTTTTTT. Translated: CASSIEPATNEKLFF.

This chain connects TRBV18 to TRBJ1-5; a weak D match, TRBD1 (5 bases). Germline V gene lookup returns CDR1 KGHSH and CDR2 LQKENI. This CDR3 region has 17 residues. The V end was cut by 0 bases, the J end by 2 bases, with 14 bases between. The CDR3 DNA follows: TGTGCCAGCTCACCACCTGATTGGGGGAATCGCAATCAGCCCCAGCATTTT. Translating it yields CASSPPDWGNRNQPQHF. Filled out from reference TRBV18 and TRBJ1-5, the complete variable domain reads NAGVMQNPRHLVRRRGQEARLRCSPMKGHSHVYWYRQLPEEGLKFMVYLQKENIIDESGMPKERFSAEFPKEGPSILRIQQVVRGDSAAYFCASSPPDWGNRNQPQHFGDGTRLSIL.

The chain is built from TRBV19 and TRBJ1-4; 7 bases are a match to TRBD1. The CDR3 totals 15 residues. Per germline, CDR1 LNHDA and CDR2 SQIVND (reference sequence). Here the CDR3 reads CEEGSVDRANEKLFF. For the CDR3, the DNA is TGTGAGGAGGGGAGCGTCGACAGGGCTAATGAAAAACTGTTTTTT.

This clone was seen once. CDR3 DNA: TGTGCCAGCAGCTTCTTAATGAACACTGAAGCTTTCTTT. It translates to CASSFLMNTEAFF. The rearrangement uses TRBV7-9 and TRBJ1-1; no clear D. Germline V lookup: CDR1 SEHNR, CDR2 FQNEAQ (reference sequence). This CDR3 spans 13 amino acids. V dropped 3 bases and J dropped 0 bases, with 5 bases sitting between them.

In its sample, this clone was seen once. This chain connects TRBV6-6 to TRBJ1-2; the match to TRBD1 covers 8 bases. The ends lost 5 bases at V and 4 bases at J; junction bases unmatched: 12. The CDR3 covers 16 residues. Germline assignment: CDR1 MNHNY and CDR2 SVGAGI (reference sequence). The CDR3 loop reads CASSPVHPGTGYGYTF. The CDR3 DNA reads as TGTGCCAGCAGTCCCGTACATCCCGGGACAGGCTATGGCTACACCTTC.

The chain recombines TRBV9 with TRBJ2-7; D is possibly TRBD1 (6 bases). The V and J ends lost 3 bases and 5 bases respectively, with 18 bases between them. The CDR3 spans 15 residues. CDR1 SGDLS and CDR2 YYNGEE come from the germline V gene. CDR3 DNA: TGTGCCAGCAGCGCCAGTGCCGGGACAACCCACGAGCAGTACTTC. Its protein product is CASSASAGTTHEQYF.

This clone was observed once. V usage is TRBV2 and J usage is TRBJ1-2, with D perhaps matching TRBD1 (5 bases). V was clipped by 2 bases and J by 5 bases, with 12 bases between them. This CDR3 has 14 residues. Looked up from germline, CDR1 is SNHLY and CDR2 is FYNNEI. CDR3: CASSESGRVYGYTF. The CDR3 bases are TGTGCCAGCAGTGAAAGCGGCAGGGTGTATGGCTACACCTTC.

The chain joins TRBV5-1 to TRBJ2-5, with 7 bases fitting TRBD1. This CDR3 spans 17 amino acids. The germline gives CDR1 SGHRS, CDR2 YFSETQ. With V trimmed by 0 bases and J by 3 bases, 11 bases remained unmatched. CDR3 nucleotides: TGCGCCAGCAGCTTGGCCTTGAGAGCAGGGGGAGAAGAGACCCAGTACTTC. Its translation is CASSLALRAGGEETQYF.

The chain couples TRBV15 to TRBJ2-3; D gene uncertain. Germline values: CDR1 LNHNV, CDR2 YYDKDF (reference sequence). Trimming shortened V by 3 bases and J by 2 bases, and 12 bases separated the two germline ends. This CDR3 is 15 amino acids long. DNA of the CDR3: TGTGCCACCAGCAGCCGGACGGATTACACAGATACGCAGTATTTT. It encodes CATSSRTDYTDTQYF.

This chain connects TRBV5-6 to TRBJ1-1; D is perhaps TRBD1 (5 bases). The V and J ends lost 0 bases and 4 bases respectively, with 16 bases between them. This CDR3 region has 16 residues. CDR1 is SGHDT and CDR2 is YYEEEE in the germline V gene. The CDR3 spells CASSLDPGPSGTEAFF. In DNA, the CDR3 is TGTGCCAGCAGCTTGGATCCGGGGCCGAGTGGCACTGAAGCTTTCTTT.

This clone was counted a few times. Here the CDR3 reads CASSAPAGGGTGELFF. For the CDR3, the DNA is TGTGCCAGCAGTGCCCCCGCAGGGGGCGGTACCGGGGAGCTGTTTTTT. J is TRBJ2-2 and V is TRBV9, with 8 bases fitting TRBD1. Germline CDR1 is SGDLS and CDR2 is YYNGEE. The junction had 11 bases not matched to a gene; V was cut back by 5 bases and J by 5 bases. There are 16 residues in the CDR3.

The DNA of the CDR3 is TGTGCCAGCAGCTTGGGGGTGTCAGGGAACACTGAAGCTTTCTTT. It translates to CASSLGVSGNTEAFF. The chain joins TRBV5-6 to TRBJ1-1; D is undetermined. V lost 0 bases and J 1 base, leaving 10 bases between the germline ends. CDR1 and CDR2 from the germline V gene are SGHDT and YYEEEE. CDR3 length: 15 residues.

The genes are TRBV9 and TRBJ1-4, with D possibly matching TRBD1 (5 bases). The germline V gene encodes CDR1 SGDLS and CDR2 YYNGEE. There are 16 residues in the CDR3. The V end was cut by 4 bases, the J end by 7 bases, with 20 bases between. The chain's CDR3 is CASSKAPAGPVEKLFF. As DNA, the CDR3 is TGTGCCAGCAGCAAGGCCCCGGCAGGGCCGGTTGAAAAACTGTTTTTT.

The CDR3: CASRGRGYGYTF. The DNA for the CDR3 is TGTGCCAGTAGGGGCCGCGGCTATGGCTACACCTTC. The chain is built from TRBV19 and TRBJ1-2, with D unclear. The CDR3 runs 12 residues. Per the germline V gene, CDR1 is LNHDA and CDR2 is SQIVND (reference sequence). Trimming pared 6 bases from V and 4 bases from J, leaving 9 bases between. The full variable domain, completed using reference TRBV19 and TRBJ1-2, is DGGITQSPKYLFRKEGQNVTLSCEQNLNHDAMYWYRQDPGQGLRLIYYSQIVNDFQKGDIAEGYSVSREKKESFPLTVTSAQKNPTAFYLCASRGRGYGYTFGSGTRLTVV.

This clone has only a few counts. An end of the junction differs from the germline gene, which may be a read error. The V call is TRBV2, the J call TRBJ1-4; tentatively, D is TRBD1 (6 bases). The CDR3 is 11 amino acids. Germline loops: CDR1 SNHLY, CDR2 FYNNEI. The CDR3 DNA sequence: TGTGCCAGCAGTGTTCTCCGGGACACCCATTTT. Encoded protein: CASSVLRDTHF.

In this sample, this clone is medium-sized. V usage is TRBV2 and J usage is TRBJ2-2, with TRBD1 as a possible D gene (6 bases). CDR3 length: 15 residues. Germline V gives CDR1 SNHLY, CDR2 FYNNEI. Trimming cost V 6 bases and J 0 bases, with 11 bases left between them. This CDR3 reads CASSVDSPNTGELFF. CDR3 DNA sequence: TGTGCCAGCAGCGTGGACAGCCCGAACACCGGGGAGCTGTTTTTT.

The chain has TRBV19 and TRBJ2-3, with D possibly matching TRBD2 (5 bases). Germline CDR1 is LNHDA and CDR2 is SQIVND (reference sequence). The germline V and J ends were trimmed by 9 bases and 0 bases, with 13 bases remaining between them. This CDR3 spans 14 amino acids. The CDR3 bases are TGTGCCAGCAGATCGGGGATGAGCACAGATACGCAGTATTTT. Translated: CASRSGMSTDTQYF.

This clone was found once. V is TRBV18 and J is TRBJ2-5; no definite D call. V dropped 1 base and J dropped 5 bases, with 8 bases sitting between them. Per germline, CDR1 KGHSH and CDR2 LQKENI. The CDR3 consists of 13 residues. DNA for the CDR3: TGTGCCAGCTCACCACGAATGAAGGAGACCCAGTACTTC. It is translated as CASSPRMKETQYF.

This clone has more than one count but fewer than ten. J is TRBJ2-1 and V is TRBV5-1, with D maybe TRBD2 (6 bases). The CDR3 spans 18 residues. Germline values: CDR1 SGHRS, CDR2 YFSETQ. V lost 1 base and J lost 0, with 17 bases in between. The CDR3 reads CASSLPRRGVSSYNEQFF. The CDR3 DNA is TGCGCCAGCAGCTTGCCAAGGCGGGGAGTCAGCTCCTACAATGAGCAGTTCTTC.

This clone was seen once. CDR3 residues: CASSYWDRGDNEQFF. The CDR3 nucleotides are TGCGCCAGCAGCTACTGGGACAGGGGTGACAATGAGCAGTTCTTC. The chain combines TRBV5-1 with TRBJ2-1; 10 bases agree with TRBD1. The junction had 5 bases not matched to a gene; V was cut back by 3 bases and J by 5 bases. This CDR3 has 15 amino acids. Germline-derived CDR1 and CDR2 are SGHRS and YFSETQ.

CDR3 sequence (DNA): TGTGCCAGCAGCCCCAAAGGGGGACAGGGGCTGTCTGAAGCTTTCTTT. Protein product: CASSPKGGQGLSEAFF. V is TRBV7-3 and J is TRBJ1-1; 10 bases are a match to TRBD1. This CDR3 has 16 residues. Per germline, CDR1 SGHTA and CDR2 FQGTGA. With V trimmed by 5 bases and J by 6 bases, 12 bases remained unmatched.

The gene calls are TRBV18 and TRBJ1-1; D uncertain. The CDR3 is 12 amino acids. V was clipped by 6 bases and J by 4 bases, with 9 bases between them. Germline V lookup: CDR1 KGHSH, CDR2 LQKENI. In DNA form, the CDR3 reads TGTGCCAGCTCCCCCATGGGCACTGAAGCTTTCTTT. Residues: CASSPMGTEAFF. Drawing the rest from reference TRBV18 and TRBJ1-1, the complete variable domain is NAGVMQNPRHLVRRRGQEARLRCSPMKGHSHVYWYRQLPEEGLKFMVYLQKENIIDESGMPKERFSAEFPKEGPSILRIQQVVRGDSAAYFCASSPMGTEAFFGQGTRLTVV.

The J gene is TRBJ1-4, the V gene TRBV6-1, with D perhaps matching TRBD1 (6 bases). This CDR3 spans 13 amino acids. Germline assignment: CDR1 MNHNS and CDR2 SASEGT. V lost 5 bases, J lost 4 bases, and 8 bases lay in between. The CDR3 protein is CASSQGGNEKLFF. DNA for the CDR3: TGTGCCAGCAGTCAAGGGGGTAATGAAAAACTGTTTTTT.

CDR3 in amino acids: CSVGTGRTNEQFF. CDR3 DNA sequence: TGCAGCGTCGGGACAGGGAGGACAAATGAGCAGTTCTTC. The chain combines TRBV29-1 with TRBJ2-1, with 9 bases that match TRBD1. There are 13 residues in the CDR3. J was trimmed by 7 bases and V by 6 bases; bases with no gene match: 7. In germline, CDR1 is SQVTM, CDR2 ANQGSEA.

This clone occurred a few times. This chain uses TRBV5-8 with TRBJ1-6; 10 bases line up with TRBD1. Losses at the gene ends were 3 bases for V and 7 bases for J; bases not matched to a gene: 1. Germline-derived CDR1 and CDR2 are SGHTS and YDEGEE. The CDR3 consists of 14 residues. CDR3 coding DNA: TGTGCCAGCAGCTGGGGACAGGGGAATTCACCCCTCCACTTT. Translation: CASSWGQGNSPLHF.